The T cell receptor (beta chain) described here comes from a study of T cell responses to AZD1222 COVID-19 vaccine. The protocol was immunoSEQ multiplex PCR, while the TCRdb copy is restricted to in-frame clones and leaves out a portion. The data show over 100,000 clones, with around 83% seen just once and approximately 12% held by the top ten. This receptor was identified in an adult in good health. This sample comprised peripheral blood, obtained on day 0 of AZD1222 vaccination.

This CDR3 reads CASSSATGGWDEQFF. The CDR3 DNA sequence: TGTGCCAGTAGTTCCGCCACGGGGGGCTGGGATGAGCAGTTCTTC. The rearrangement joins TRBV19 to TRBJ2-1; TRBD2 is a possible D gene (7 bases). Looked up from germline, CDR1 is LNHDA and CDR2 is SQIVND (reference sequence). The CDR3 is 15 amino acids. V lost 5 bases, J lost 8 bases, and 19 bases lay in between. Full variable domain (rest looked up from reference TRBV19 and TRBJ2-1): DGGITQSPKYLFRKEGQNVTLSCEQNLNHDAMYWYRQDPGQGLRLIYYSQIVNDFQKGDIAEGYSVSREKKESFPLTVTSAQKNPTAFYLCASSSATGGWDEQFFGPGTRLTVL.